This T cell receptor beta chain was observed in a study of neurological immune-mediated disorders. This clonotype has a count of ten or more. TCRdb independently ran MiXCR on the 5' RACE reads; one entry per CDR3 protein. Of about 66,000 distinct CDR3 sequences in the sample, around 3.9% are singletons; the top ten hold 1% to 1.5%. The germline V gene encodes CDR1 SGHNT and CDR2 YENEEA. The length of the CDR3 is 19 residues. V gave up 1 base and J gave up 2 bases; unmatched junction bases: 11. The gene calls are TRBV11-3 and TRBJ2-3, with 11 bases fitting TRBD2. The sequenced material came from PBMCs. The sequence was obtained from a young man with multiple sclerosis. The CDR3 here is CASSLVGPASGGTTDTQYF. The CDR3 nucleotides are TGTGCCAGCAGCTTAGTCGGCCCGGCTAGCGGGGGGACCACAGATACGCAGTATTTT.